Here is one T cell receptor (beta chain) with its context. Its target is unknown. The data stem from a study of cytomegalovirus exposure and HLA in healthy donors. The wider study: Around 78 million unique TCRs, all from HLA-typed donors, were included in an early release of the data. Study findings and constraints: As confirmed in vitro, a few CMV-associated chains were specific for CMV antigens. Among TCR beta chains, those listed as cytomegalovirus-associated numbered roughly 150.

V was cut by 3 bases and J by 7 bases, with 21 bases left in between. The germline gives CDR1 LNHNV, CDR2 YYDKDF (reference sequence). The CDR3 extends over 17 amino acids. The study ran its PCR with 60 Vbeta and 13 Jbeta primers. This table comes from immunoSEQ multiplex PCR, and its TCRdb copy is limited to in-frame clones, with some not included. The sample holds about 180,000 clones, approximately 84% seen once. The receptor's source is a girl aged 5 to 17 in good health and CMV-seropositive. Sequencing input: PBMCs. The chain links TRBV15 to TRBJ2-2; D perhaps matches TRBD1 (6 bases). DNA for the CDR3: TGTGCCACCAGCAGTGCTATGACAGGATTAAAAGGCGGGGAGCTGTTTTTT. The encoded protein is CATSSAMTGLKGGELFF.